The 26 T cell receptor beta chains reported below all come from one sample, sequenced in a study of a mutant IDH1 vaccine in newly diagnosed glioma. Noted time point: week 23, last vaccination. All doses held 300 ug of mutant IDH1 20-mer peptide, with topical imiquimod. What these receptors recognize is not known. Sequencing was performed with immunoSEQ multiplex PCR; in TCRdb, only in-frame clones are kept and a portion is missing. The data contain roughly 60,000 clones, approximately 84% of them singletons. The sequenced sample was PBMCs, obtained from a glioma patient whose treatment included an IDH1 peptide vaccine. All receptors derive from a young man with glioma.

Written as DNA, the CDR3 is TGTGCCAGCTCGCAGCCGGGACAGGGATCCTACGAGCAGTACTTC. Translation: CASSQPGQGSYEQYF. V is TRBV18 and J is TRBJ2-7; the match to TRBD1 covers 9 bases. CDR1 is KGHSH and CDR2 is LQKENI in the germline V gene. V lost 6 bases, J lost 1 base, and 7 bases stayed unmatched. The CDR3 is 15 amino acids.

The genes are TRBV27 and TRBJ2-5, with D tentatively TRBD2 (5 bases). The DNA end favors TRBJ2-7, so the J call may be wrong. The CDR3 runs 13 residues. The germline V gene has CDR1 MNHEY and CDR2 SMNVEV (reference sequence). The CDR3 sequence is CASSPGDLYEQYF. The CDR3 coding sequence is TGTGCCAGCAGTCCCGGGGATCTCTACGAGCAGTACTTC.

The chain uses TRBV10-2 and TRBJ1-2, with D uncertain. The CDR3 covers 13 residues. Germline CDR1 is WSHSY and CDR2 is SAAADI. Between the trimmed V and J ends, which lost 4 bases and 4 bases, there was a span of 10 bases. CDR3 loop: CASSGMDGYGYTF. The CDR3 bases are TGCGCCAGCAGTGGCATGGACGGCTATGGCTACACCTTC.

J is TRBJ2-7 and V is TRBV28, with no clear D. The germline CDR1 and CDR2 sequences are MDHEN and SYDVKM. This CDR3 has 11 amino acids. V was pared by 1 base and J by 6 bases, with 4 bases between. CDR3 nucleotide sequence: TGTGCCAGCAGTTTATCGGGCGAGCAGTACTTC. It codes for CASSLSGEQYF.

The J gene is TRBJ1-1, the V gene TRBV25-1; D remains ambiguous. The CDR3 covers 11 residues. The germline V gene encodes CDR1 MGHDK and CDR2 SYGVNS. With 4 bases removed from V and 4 bases from J, the gap between germline ends came to 4 bases. The CDR3: CASSAATEAFF. CDR3 nucleotides: TGTGCCAGCAGTGCGGCCACTGAAGCTTTCTTT.

The CDR3 sequence: CASSPAPGADGYTF. As DNA, the CDR3 is TGTGCCAGCAGCCCGGCTCCAGGGGCAGATGGCTACACCTTC. The chain employs TRBV7-8 and TRBJ1-2; possibly TRBD1 for D (6 bases). Trimming took off 5 bases at V and 6 bases at J, with 16 bases between the two ends. Germline assignment: CDR1 SGHVS and CDR2 FQNEAQ. The CDR3 runs to 14 residues.

The V and J genes are TRBV19 and TRBJ1-1, with D uncertain. V was cut by 5 bases and J by 3 bases, with 10 bases left in between. The CDR3 has 13 residues. Germline CDR1 and CDR2: LNHDA and SQIVND (reference sequence). The CDR3 is CASSHRRDTEAFF. CDR3 nucleotides: TGTGCCAGTAGTCATCGAAGGGACACTGAAGCTTTCTTT.

This clone was observed a single time. The chain couples TRBV6-5 to TRBJ2-3; TRBD1 matches at 8 bases. The CDR3 length is 14 residues. V lost 7 bases to trimming and J lost 0 bases; unmatched junction nucleotides: 3. The V gene's germline CDR1 is MNHEY and CDR2 SVGAGI. Written as DNA, the CDR3 is TGTGCCAGCATGGGACAGGACAGCACAGATACGCAGTATTTT. This encodes CASMGQDSTDTQYF.

The chain combines TRBV9 with TRBJ2-7; possible D gene TRBD2, 7 bases. Germline CDR1 reads SGDLS; CDR2 reads YYNGEE. The CDR3 extends over 14 amino acids. The V and J ends lost 3 bases and 0 bases respectively, with 10 bases between them. CDR3 coding DNA: TGTGCCAGCAGCGGGGCGGGGGCCTCCTACGAGCAGTACTTC. Translation: CASSGAGASYEQYF.

The rearrangement links TRBV19 to TRBJ1-4, with D possibly matching TRBD1 (5 bases). The CDR3 runs 15 residues. Germline CDR1 reads LNHDA; CDR2 reads SQIVND (reference sequence). Trimming removed 2 bases from V and 4 bases from J, with 11 bases in between. CDR3 amino acids: CASSIRDSGNEKLFF. The CDR3 DNA reads as TGTGCCAGTAGTATACGTGACAGTGGTAATGAAAAACTGTTTTTT.

The chain has TRBV6-1 and TRBJ1-4, with a possible D match to TRBD1 (5 bases). The ends were cut back, 6 bases at V and 4 bases at J, with 12 bases in the middle. Germline CDR1 reads MNHNS; CDR2 reads SASEGT. The CDR3 sequence is 14 residues long. The CDR3 protein is CASRQVRGNEKLFF. In DNA, the CDR3 is TGTGCCAGCAGACAGGTCCGGGGTAATGAAAAACTGTTTTTT.

V and J are TRBV6-4 and TRBJ1-1; TRBD1 might be the D (5 bases). Trimming pared 5 bases from V and 4 bases from J, leaving 11 bases between. Germline V CDR1 and CDR2: MRHNA, SNTAGT. This CDR3 is built from 13 residues. The CDR3 DNA reads as TGTGCCAGCAGTATGGGGGGTGGCACTGAAGCTTTCTTT. Encoded protein: CASSMGGGTEAFF.

The chain combines TRBV6-6 with TRBJ2-2, with D perhaps matching TRBD1 or TRBD2 (5 bases each). The CDR3 consists of 14 residues. CDR1 and CDR2 (germline): MNHNY, SVGAGI (reference sequence). Between the trimmed V and J ends, which lost 4 bases and 0 bases, there was a span of 6 bases. CDR3 bases: TGTGCCAGCAGTTTGGGGGCGAACACCGGGGAGCTGTTTTTT. Translated: CASSLGANTGELFF.

The chain is built from TRBV7-2 and TRBJ2-3; 13 nucleotides agree with TRBD2. In germline, CDR1 is SGHTA, CDR2 FQGNSA. Unmatched junction bases numbered 2, after V lost 3 bases and J lost 2 bases. This CDR3 spans 16 amino acids. This CDR3 reads CASSLTSGGITDTQYF. The CDR3 nucleotides read TGTGCCAGCAGCTTGACTAGCGGGGGGATCACAGATACGCAGTATTTT.

The rearrangement links TRBV28 to TRBJ1-3, with a weak D call TRBD1 (6 bases). The CDR3 is 15 residues long. Germline V CDR1 and CDR2: MDHEN, SYDVKM. Trimming cost V 1 base and J 4 bases, with 11 bases left between them. The CDR3 spells CASSLLGGEGNTIYF. For the CDR3, the DNA is TGTGCCAGCAGTTTATTGGGGGGCGAGGGAAACACCATATATTTT.

The chain uses TRBV21-1 and TRBJ1-1; TRBD1, the D gene given by the table, was not confirmed from the DNA. TRBV21-1 is a pseudogene. The CDR3 is 17 residues long. CDR3 coding DNA: TGTGCCAGCAGCTCACAGGGGCCCCGAGTGAAGAACACTGAAGCTTTCTTT. It specifies CASSSQGPRVKNTEAFF.

The rearrangement uses TRBV5-1 and TRBJ2-6; a possible D gene is TRBD2 (5 bases). V lost 3 bases to trimming and J lost 0 bases, with 16 bases between them. The V gene's germline CDR1 is SGHRS and CDR2 YFSETQ. The CDR3 consists of 18 residues. The CDR3 DNA sequence: TGCGCCAGCAGCTATCGAAGCTCAGAGGGCTCTGGGGCCAACGTCCTGACTTTC. Protein product: CASSYRSSEGSGANVLTF.

This chain connects TRBV6-1 to TRBJ1-5; 9 nucleotides align to TRBD1. This CDR3 spans 15 amino acids. The J segment lost 4 bases and the V segment lost 7 bases, leaving 8 bases of the junction unmatched. Germline loops: CDR1 MNHNS, CDR2 SASEGT. CDR3 DNA sequence: TGTGCCAGCAAGGGCTCCGGACAGGGGAATCAGCCCCAGCATTTT. It encodes CASKGSGQGNQPQHF.

The chain couples TRBV29-1 to TRBJ1-1, with D hard to call. V gave up 7 bases and J gave up 1 base, with 13 bases separating them. Germline lookup yields CDR1 SQVTM and CDR2 ANQGSEA. The CDR3 loop spans 13 amino acids. CDR3: CSASRPGNTEAFF. For the CDR3, the DNA is TGCAGCGCTAGCCGACCAGGGAACACTGAAGCTTTCTTT. Drawing the rest from reference TRBV29-1 and TRBJ1-1, the complete variable domain is SAVISQKPSRDICQRGTSLTIQCQVDSQVTMMFWYRQQPGQSLTLIATANQGSEATYESGFVIDKFPISRPNLTFSTLTVSNMSPEDSSIYLCSASRPGNTEAFFGQGTRLTVV.

The chain carries TRBV19 and TRBJ1-1, with D hard to call. Trimming cost V 6 bases and J 1 base, with 12 bases left between them. There are 14 residues in the CDR3. Germline CDR1 LNHDA, CDR2 SQIVND (reference sequence). As DNA, the CDR3 is TGTGCCAGTAGACCCCTATCGGAGAACACTGAAGCTTTCTTT. Residues: CASRPLSENTEAFF.

V is TRBV7-9 and J is TRBJ2-3; no firm D call. V was trimmed by 2 bases and J by 3 bases, leaving 3 bases between them. The CDR3 is 12 amino acids. Germline loops: CDR1 SEHNR, CDR2 FQNEAQ (reference sequence). CDR3 sequence (DNA): TGTGCCAGCAGCTTATGGACAGATACGCAGTATTTT. Translating gives CASSLWTDTQYF.

The J gene is TRBJ2-5, the V gene TRBV19; TRBD2 might be the D (5 bases). V dropped 11 bases and J dropped 5 bases, with 27 bases sitting between them. Germline V gives CDR1 LNHDA, CDR2 SQIVND (reference sequence). The CDR3 length is 16 residues. The CDR3, as DNA: TGTGCCCTTAGTATAGACATCAGCAGCAAGCGGGAGACCCAGTACTTC. It encodes CALSIDISSKRETQYF. The whole variable domain, filled in from reference TRBV19 and TRBJ2-5, reads DGGITQSPKYLFRKEGQNVTLSCEQNLNHDAMYWYRQDPGQGLRLIYYSQIVNDFQKGDIAEGYSVSREKKESFPLTVTSAQKNPTAFYLCALSIDISSKRETQYFGPGTRLLVL.

The chain joins TRBV5-1 to TRBJ1-2; tentatively, D is TRBD1 (5 bases). Germline CDR1 reads SGHRS; CDR2 reads YFSETQ. V lost 0 bases to trimming and J lost 4 bases, with 10 bases between them. This CDR3 spans 14 amino acids. This CDR3 is CASSLAGDGYGYTF. The CDR3 nucleotides are TGCGCCAGCAGCTTGGCTGGGGACGGCTATGGCTACACCTTC.

V usage is TRBV2 and J usage is TRBJ2-7; D is uncertain. Deletions cut 8 bases from V and 3 bases from J, with 14 bases between. The length of the CDR3 is 13 residues. Germline loops: CDR1 SNHLY, CDR2 FYNNEI. The DNA for the CDR3 is TGTGCCAGCCGGCTCCAGGCACTCTACGAGCAGTACTTC. This sequence encodes CASRLQALYEQYF.

The rearrangement joins TRBV7-8 to TRBJ1-1, with D perhaps TRBD1 (6 bases). Trimming removed 4 bases at V and 0 bases at J, with 15 bases between. Germline V CDR1 and CDR2: SGHVS, FQNEAQ. The CDR3 length is 16 residues. In nucleotides, the CDR3 is TGTGCCAGCAGCTCAAGAAGGGGGGCGGTGAACACTGAAGCTTTCTTT. Translation: CASSSRRGAVNTEAFF.

This rearrangement joins TRBV25-1 to TRBJ1-1; D is perhaps TRBD1 (5 bases). This CDR3 is built from 15 residues. The V end lost 5 bases, the J end lost 2 bases, and 15 bases lay between the germline ends. Germline loops: CDR1 MGHDK, CDR2 SYGVNS. The DNA of the CDR3 is TGTGCCAGCAGTCTCTCGACAGCGCTTAACACTGAAGCTTTCTTT. This codes for CASSLSTALNTEAFF.